Each of the 23 T cell receptor beta chains below was sequenced from the same sample in a study of blood T cell repertoires in COVID-19 (dated by TCRdb to about 2020). The library was obtained by the immunoSEQ multiplex PCR assay. TCRdb re-hosts the immuneACCESS table, in-frame sequences only. Its copies lack some clones; in the studies checked, an unresolved V gene accounts for under half of them, and the cause for the rest is not known. The sample includes some 320,000 clones, with around nine tenths observed a single time. Clones ranked in the top ten supply 4% to 6% of the sample. The sequenced sample was PBMCs or T cells enriched from blood (not recorded which). These receptors all come from a man between 60 and 75 years old who had recovered from COVID-19.

The V gene is TRBV7-2, the J gene TRBJ2-7, with 11 bases aligning to TRBD2. The V gene end was trimmed by 2 bases and the J gene end by 2 bases; junction bases not matched to a gene: 11. Germline V CDR1 and CDR2: SGHTA, FQGNSA. CDR3 length: 18 residues. CDR3 DNA: TGTGCCAGCAGCTTAAAATTCGGGGGACTAGCGGCGGCCTACGAGCAGTACTTC. It translates to CASSLKFGGLAAAYEQYF.

V gene TRBV14 combines with J gene TRBJ1-4; D is ambiguous. The CDR3 runs 13 residues. The germline V and J ends were trimmed by 1 base and 4 bases, with 4 bases remaining between them. CDR1 and CDR2 from the germline V gene are SGHDN and FVKESK. This CDR3 reads CASSQGLNEKLFF. In DNA form, the CDR3 reads TGTGCCAGCAGCCAAGGGCTTAATGAAAAACTGTTTTTT.

The genes are TRBV19 and TRBJ2-7, with D possibly matching TRBD1 (5 bases). The V gene's germline CDR1 is LNHDA and CDR2 SQIVND (reference sequence). V was shortened by 3 bases and J by 0 bases, with 6 bases between the two germline ends. This CDR3 spans 13 amino acids. The CDR3 protein is CASSMTASYEQYF. The CDR3 bases are TGTGCCAGTAGTATGACAGCCTCCTACGAGCAGTACTTC.

The J gene is TRBJ1-4, the V gene TRBV19; maybe TRBD1 (6 bases). V was shortened by 3 bases and J by 4 bases, with 12 bases between the two germline ends. The CDR3 is made up of 15 amino acids. CDR1 is LNHDA and CDR2 is SQIVND in the germline V gene (reference sequence). The CDR3 region is CASSIRWTVNEKLFF. The CDR3 nucleotides read TGTGCCAGTAGTATTAGATGGACAGTTAATGAAAAACTGTTTTTT.

This clone appeared once. This rearrangement joins TRBV3-1 (or the pseudogene TRBV3-2) to TRBJ1-2; a weak D match, TRBD1 (5 bases). CDR3 length: 15 residues. The V end was cut by 6 bases, the J end by 2 bases, with 16 bases between. The V gene's germline CDR1 is LGHDT and CDR2 YNNKEL (reference sequence). CDR3 bases: TGTGCCAGCAGTTCAAGTCGCGGGGGGAACTATGGCTACACCTTC. The encoded protein is CASSSSRGGNYGYTF.

This chain links TRBV28 with TRBJ1-2, with 9 positions matching TRBD1. This CDR3 has 14 residues. Germline V gene sequence: CDR1 MDHEN, CDR2 SYDVKM. V shed 6 bases, J shed 5 bases, and the junction held 7 bases outside the gene matches. CDR3 amino acids: CASSLQGAGYGYTF. The CDR3 bases are TGTGCCAGCAGCTTACAGGGGGCGGGTTATGGCTACACCTTC.

The table lists this clone with a few counts. The chain links TRBV30 to TRBJ1-1; 8 bases line up with TRBD1. V was clipped by 7 bases and J by 4 bases; unmatched bases: 5. Germline V gene data show CDR1 as GTSNPN and CDR2 as SVGIG (reference sequence). The CDR3 contains 12 residues. CDR3 in amino acids: CAFRGLGTEAFF. In nucleotides, the CDR3 is TGTGCCTTCAGGGGGCTCGGCACTGAAGCTTTCTTT.

This chain links TRBV24-1 with TRBJ1-5; a weak D match, TRBD1 (6 bases). Trimming took 4 bases from V and 7 from J, leaving 19 bases between them. This CDR3 spans 16 amino acids. The germline CDR1 and CDR2 sequences are KGHDR and SFDVKD. The CDR3 DNA reads as TGTGCCACCAGTGACGGCACAGGGTTGGACATCCAGCCCCAGCATTTT. Amino acid sequence: CATSDGTGLDIQPQHF.

The rearrangement uses TRBV7-9 and TRBJ1-6; TRBD1 matches 7 bases. Germline assignment: CDR1 SEHNR and CDR2 FQNEAQ (reference sequence). With 2 bases clipped from V and 7 bases from J, the junction kept 8 bases outside the gene matches. This CDR3 has 16 residues. CDR3 sequence reads: CASSLNGQAGNSPLHF. The CDR3 DNA follows: TGTGCCAGCAGCTTAAATGGACAGGCGGGGAATTCACCCCTCCACTTT.

This sequence joins TRBV7-2 and TRBJ2-7; D may be TRBD2 (5 bases). CDR1 is SGHTA and CDR2 is FQGNSA in the germline V gene. CDR3 length: 13 residues. Trimming removed 4 bases from V and 3 bases from J, with 10 bases in between. For the CDR3, the DNA is TGTGCCAGCAGCTCTCCCGGACTCTACGAGCAGTACTTC. As protein: CASSSPGLYEQYF.

The chain carries TRBV7-9 and TRBJ1-1; no clear D. The CDR3 is 15 residues long. Trimming took 1 base from V and 1 from J, leaving 10 bases between them. Germline V gene data show CDR1 as SEHNR and CDR2 as FQNEAQ (reference sequence). The CDR3 coding sequence is TGTGCCAGCAGCTTAGGACCAGGAGGGAACACTGAAGCTTTCTTT. Its translation is CASSLGPGGNTEAFF.

The chain uses TRBV24-1 and TRBJ2-3; maybe TRBD1 (5 bases). The CDR3 spans 14 residues. Trimming left V 3 bases short and J 5 bases short, with 11 bases between. From germline, CDR1 is KGHDR and CDR2 SFDVKD. In DNA, the CDR3 is TGTGCCACCAGTGATGACAGTGGGAAAGATACGCAGTATTTT. This codes for CATSDDSGKDTQYF.

The rearrangement links TRBV9 to TRBJ1-2; 8 nucleotides line up with TRBD1. The CDR3 contains 15 residues. Trimming removed 0 bases from V and 4 bases from J; junction bases left unmatched: 5. Germline CDR1 SGDLS, CDR2 YYNGEE. CDR3: CASSVVWTGLYGYTF. The CDR3 coding sequence is TGTGCCAGCAGCGTAGTCTGGACAGGGCTCTATGGCTACACCTTC.

This clone has a single count. V is TRBV5-1 and J is TRBJ2-5, with 9 nucleotides matching TRBD1. V was clipped by 5 bases and J by 5 bases; unmatched bases: 19. The CDR3 sequence is 18 residues long. Germline CDR1 SGHRS, CDR2 YFSETQ. CDR3 DNA sequence: TGCGCCAGCAGTCAGGGTCTTTCTTACAGGGGGCCAATGGAGACCCAGTACTTC. The encoded protein is CASSQGLSYRGPMETQYF.

This chain links TRBV7-9 with TRBJ2-7, with 9 bases fitting TRBD1. The J segment lost 7 bases and the V segment lost 5 bases, leaving 9 bases of the junction unmatched. CDR3 length: 14 amino acids. Germline loops: CDR1 SEHNR, CDR2 FQNEAQ (reference sequence). CDR3 nucleotide sequence: TGTGCCAGCAGCCCCGGGACAGGGATATGGGAGCAGTACTTC. This codes for CASSPGTGIWEQYF.

Only one count was recorded for this clone. The gene calls are TRBV4-1 and TRBJ2-1, with D perhaps matching TRBD2 (6 bases). Germline V gene sequence: CDR1 MGHRA, CDR2 YSYEKL. Trimming shortened V by 0 bases and J by 0 bases, and 12 bases separated the two germline ends. The CDR3 loop spans 17 amino acids. The CDR3 is CASSQDWASASYNEQFF. In DNA form, the CDR3 reads TGCGCCAGCAGCCAAGATTGGGCTAGCGCCTCCTACAATGAGCAGTTCTTC.

The chain uses TRBV7-3 and TRBJ2-2, with 7 positions matching TRBD1. The trim removed 4 bases at V and 1 base at J, leaving 3 bases unmatched. This CDR3 region has 15 residues. Germline CDR1 is SGHTA and CDR2 is FQGTGA. CDR3 coding DNA: TGTGCCAGCAGCTCTGGGGACAGGAACACCGGGGAGCTGTTTTTT. Protein product: CASSSGDRNTGELFF.

The J gene is TRBJ1-1, the V gene TRBV28; D call uncertain. The CDR3 length is 15 residues. Germline assignment: CDR1 MDHEN and CDR2 SYDVKM. The V end lost 2 bases, the J end lost 4 bases, and 14 bases lay between the germline ends. CDR3 sequence: CASSLALGFRTEAFF. In DNA form, the CDR3 reads TGTGCCAGCAGTTTAGCGCTCGGGTTTCGCACTGAAGCTTTCTTT.

The gene calls are TRBV19 and TRBJ2-7, with 7 bases that match TRBD1. The length of the CDR3 is 11 residues. Germline lookup yields CDR1 LNHDA and CDR2 SQIVND (reference sequence). Trimming cost V 5 bases and J 8 bases; bases outside gene matches: 3. This chain's CDR3 is CASSDRAQQYF. CDR3 bases: TGTGCCAGTAGTGACAGGGCGCAGCAGTACTTC. Drawing the rest from reference TRBV19 and TRBJ2-7, the complete variable domain is DGGITQSPKYLFRKEGQNVTLSCEQNLNHDAMYWYRQDPGQGLRLIYYSQIVNDFQKGDIAEGYSVSREKKESFPLTVTSAQKNPTAFYLCASSDRAQQYFGPGTRLTVT.

The chain carries TRBV5-1 and TRBJ1-1, with 11 bases identical to TRBD1. CDR3 length: 16 amino acids. Per germline, CDR1 SGHRS and CDR2 YFSETQ. Trimming at V came to 3 bases and at J to 5 bases, leaving 9 bases not matched to a gene. CDR3 bases: TGCGCCAGCAGCTCGGACAGGGGGCCTCTATGGACTGAAGCTTTCTTT. Protein product: CASSSDRGPLWTEAFF.

The V call is TRBV7-2, the J call TRBJ1-2, with D uncertain. This CDR3 comprises 16 residues. Germline assignment: CDR1 SGHTA and CDR2 FQGNSA. V was pared by 0 bases and J by 7 bases, with 18 bases between. The CDR3 bases are TGTGCCAGCAGCTTAGCGGTCGCCAGAGGAAGTCGTGGCTACACCTTC. This sequence encodes CASSLAVARGSRGYTF. The entire variable domain, with the rest obtained from reference TRBV7-2 and TRBJ1-2, is as follows: GAGVSQSPSNKVTEKGKDVELRCDPISGHTALYWYRQSLGQGLEFLIYFQGNSAPDKSGLPSDRFSAERTGGSVSTLTIQRTQQEDSAVYLCASSLAVARGSRGYTFGSGTRLTVV.

The chain uses TRBV5-1 and TRBJ2-1; 7 bases are a match to TRBD2. The germline gives CDR1 SGHRS, CDR2 YFSETQ. Unmatched junction bases numbered 8, after V lost 4 bases and J lost 7 bases. CDR3 length: 14 residues. This CDR3 is CASSGRSGGNEQFF. CDR3 nucleotide sequence: TGCGCCAGCAGCGGGAGATCGGGGGGAAATGAGCAGTTCTTC.

The rearrangement joins TRBV14 to TRBJ2-7, with TRBD2 matching over 10 bases. CDR1 SGHDN and CDR2 FVKESK come from the germline V gene. Trimming took 1 base from V and 3 from J; bases not matched to a gene: 6. This CDR3 spans 16 amino acids. CDR3 coding DNA: TGTGCCAGCAGCCAAGGCATGCGACTAGCGGGCTACGAGCAGTACTTC. This translates into CASSQGMRLAGYEQYF.